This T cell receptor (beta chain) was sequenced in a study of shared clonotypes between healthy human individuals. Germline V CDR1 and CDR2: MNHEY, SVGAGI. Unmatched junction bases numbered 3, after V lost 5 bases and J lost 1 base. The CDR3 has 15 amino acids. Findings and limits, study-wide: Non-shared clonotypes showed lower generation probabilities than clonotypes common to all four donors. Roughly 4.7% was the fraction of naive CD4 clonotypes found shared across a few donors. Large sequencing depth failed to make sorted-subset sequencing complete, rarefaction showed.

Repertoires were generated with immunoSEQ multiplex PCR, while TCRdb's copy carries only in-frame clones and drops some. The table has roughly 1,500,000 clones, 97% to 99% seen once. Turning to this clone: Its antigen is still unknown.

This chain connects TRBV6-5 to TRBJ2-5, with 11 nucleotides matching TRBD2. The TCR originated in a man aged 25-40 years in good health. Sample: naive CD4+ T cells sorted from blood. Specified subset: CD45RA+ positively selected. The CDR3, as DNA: TGTGCCAGCAGTCGACTAGCGGGAATCCAAGAGACCCAGTACTTC. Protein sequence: CASSRLAGIQETQYF.